The rows below give T cell receptor beta chains drawn from one sample of a study of neoadjuvant anti-PD-1 for oral cavity cancer. TCRdb's table, derived via immunoSEQ multiplex PCR, lists solely in-frame clones and lacks some. This table has roughly 15,000 clones, 65% to 75% appearing once. The source was PBMCs, collected after nivolumab (anti-PD-1) treatment. These receptors came from a person aged 40 to 85 with oral cavity squamous cell carcinoma. Each CDR3 is given with its conserved first and last residue. D genes are given only for firm matches. Where a row states a size, it is once, few, many or the class of an expanded clone; other rows omit it.

clone size: few
J gene: TRBJ2-5
D gene: .
V gene: TRBV9
CDR3 DNA: TGTGCCAGCAGCGTAGGAGGCGGGCTAGGTGAGACCCAGTACTTC
CDR3 protein: CASSVGGGLGETQYF

clone size: .
J gene: TRBJ1-1
D gene: .
V gene: TRBV7-8
CDR3 DNA: TGTGCCAGCAGCCCCCAGGGTGGCACTGAAGCTTTCTTT
CDR3 protein: CASSPQGGTEAFF

clone size: .
J gene: TRBJ2-3
D gene: .
V gene: TRBV6-6
CDR3 DNA: TGTGCCAGCAGTGCTAGATCAGATACGCAGTATTTT
CDR3 protein: CASSARSDTQYF

clone size: .
J gene: TRBJ2-1
D gene: .
V gene: TRBV5-1
CDR3 DNA: TGCGCCAGCAGCTTGCCGGAGACTAGTGAGCAGTTCTTC
CDR3 protein: CASSLPETSEQFF

clone size: .
J gene: TRBJ2-5
D gene: .
V gene: TRBV5-1
CDR3 DNA: TGCGCCAGCAGCTTGGCCGGAGGGGCTTCGAGGGAGACCCAGTACTTC
CDR3 protein: CASSLAGGASRETQYF

clone size: few
J gene: TRBJ2-7
D gene: TRBD2
V gene: TRBV27
CDR3 DNA: TGTGCCAGCAGTCCCAACCCCCCCTCTAGCGGCTACCCCCTGGAGCAGTACTTC
CDR3 protein: CASSPNPPSSGYPLEQYF

clone size: .
J gene: TRBJ2-7
D gene: TRBD2
V gene: TRBV6-6
CDR3 DNA: TGTGCCAGCAGTCCCTGGGCGATGGGGGGGGGCGAGCAGTACTTC
CDR3 protein: CASSPWAMGGGEQYF

clone size: .
J gene: TRBJ2-7
D gene: .
V gene: TRBV2
CDR3 DNA: TGTGCCAGCAGGTCGCTAGGGAGTAGCTCGGCCTACGAGCAGTACTTC
CDR3 protein: CASRSLGSSSAYEQYF

clone size: .
J gene: TRBJ1-1
D gene: TRBD1
V gene: TRBV6-1
CDR3 DNA: TGTGCCAGTAACAGGGGAGGCACTGAAGCTTTCTTT
CDR3 protein: CASNRGGTEAFF

clone size: .
J gene: TRBJ1-3
D gene: .
V gene: TRBV6-6
CDR3 DNA: TGTGCCAGCAAGGGGGGCGTCAAGGGAAACACCATATATTTT
CDR3 protein: CASKGGVKGNTIYF

clone size: .
J gene: TRBJ2-1
D gene: .
V gene: TRBV19
CDR3 DNA: TGTGCCAGTAGTAAGGGTGGCAGCTCCTACAATGAGCAGTTCTTC
CDR3 protein: CASSKGGSSYNEQFF

clone size: .
J gene: TRBJ1-3
D gene: .
V gene: TRBV6-6
CDR3 DNA: TGTGCCAGCACCAAGCATGGGCAGAGCTCTGGAAACACCATATATTTT
CDR3 protein: CASTKHGQSSGNTIYF

clone size: .
J gene: TRBJ2-7
D gene: .
V gene: TRBV19
CDR3 DNA: TGTGCCAGTAGTATTAGCGAGACCTACGAGCAGTACTTC
CDR3 protein: CASSISETYEQYF

clone size: .
J gene: TRBJ2-7
D gene: .
V gene: TRBV28
CDR3 DNA: TGTGCCAGCAGAAATCCGGGCCCATTGGAGGAGCAGTACTTC
CDR3 protein: CASRNPGPLEEQYF

clone size: .
J gene: TRBJ1-2
D gene: .
V gene: TRBV25-1
CDR3 DNA: TGTGCCAGCAGTGCTGCGGGCCACTATGGCTACACCTTC
CDR3 protein: CASSAAGHYGYTF

clone size: .
J gene: TRBJ2-2
D gene: TRBD2
V gene: TRBV10-3
CDR3 DNA: TGTGCCATCAGGACGACTAGCGGGGGCACCGGGGAGCTGTTTTTT
CDR3 protein: CAIRTTSGGTGELFF

clone size: .
J gene: TRBJ2-1
D gene: .
V gene: TRBV4-1
CDR3 DNA: TGCGCCAGCAGCCAGGTAATAGCGCAAAAAGTCAATGAGCAGTTCTTC
CDR3 protein: CASSQVIAQKVNEQFF

clone size: .
J gene: TRBJ2-7
D gene: TRBD1
V gene: TRBV11-2
CDR3 DNA: TGTGCCAGCACCGGACAGGGGACCCTCTACGAGCAGTACTTC
CDR3 protein: CASTGQGTLYEQYF

clone size: .
J gene: TRBJ2-1
D gene: TRBD2
V gene: TRBV6-1
CDR3 DNA: TGTGCCAGCAGGGTAAGCGCGGGAGTAAATAATGAGCAGTTCTTC
CDR3 protein: CASRVSAGVNNEQFF

clone size: .
J gene: TRBJ2-2
D gene: TRBD2
V gene: TRBV7-6
CDR3 DNA: TGTGCCAGCAGCTCACCGCTAGCGGGAGCCGGGGAGCTGTTTTTT
CDR3 protein: CASSSPLAGAGELFF

clone size: .
J gene: TRBJ1-4
D gene: .
V gene: TRBV19
CDR3 DNA: TGTGCCAGTAGTCCCGGGACGGCCACTAATGAAAAACTGTTTTTT
CDR3 protein: CASSPGTATNEKLFF

clone size: .
J gene: TRBJ2-4
D gene: .
V gene: TRBV6-6
CDR3 DNA: TGTGCCAGCAGTTACGAGTCTTTCCTAGCCAAAAACATTCAGTACTTC
CDR3 protein: CASSYESFLAKNIQYF

clone size: .
J gene: TRBJ2-7
D gene: TRBD2
V gene: TRBV19
CDR3 DNA: TGTGCCAGTAGTAGGGCGGGAGGCTACGAGCAGTACTTC
CDR3 protein: CASSRAGGYEQYF

clone size: .
J gene: TRBJ2-3
D gene: .
V gene: TRBV7-3
CDR3 DNA: TGTGCCAGCAGCTCGCTCACAGATACGCAGTATTTT
CDR3 protein: CASSSLTDTQYF

clone size: .
J gene: TRBJ2-7
D gene: .
V gene: TRBV13
CDR3 DNA: TGTGCCAGCAGCTTAGGGTTTCGGCCGAGCTCCTACGAGCAGTACTTC
CDR3 protein: CASSLGFRPSSYEQYF

clone size: .
J gene: TRBJ2-7
D gene: .
V gene: TRBV28
CDR3 DNA: TGTGCCAGCAGTTTGATAATAGGGAGCTCCTACGAGCAGTACTTC
CDR3 protein: CASSLIIGSSYEQYF

clone size: .
J gene: TRBJ2-7
D gene: .
V gene: TRBV15
CDR3 DNA: TGTGCCACCAGCAGAGAGGTTGTGGCCGAGCAGTACTTC
CDR3 protein: CATSREVVAEQYF

clone size: .
J gene: TRBJ2-7
D gene: .
V gene: TRBV5-6
CDR3 DNA: TGTGCCAGCAGCCGCGGGACTCGACCCTACGAGCAGTACTTC
CDR3 protein: CASSRGTRPYEQYF

clone size: few
J gene: TRBJ1-1
D gene: TRBD1
V gene: TRBV9
CDR3 DNA: TGTGCCAGCAGCGTAGAACCCGCCGGACAGGGGTTGGGAACTGAAGCTTTCTTT
CDR3 protein: CASSVEPAGQGLGTEAFF

clone size: .
J gene: TRBJ2-7
D gene: .
V gene: TRBV7-6
CDR3 DNA: TGTGCCAGCAGCTTAATGGTAGGAGAGTACGAGCAGTACTTC
CDR3 protein: CASSLMVGEYEQYF

clone size: .
J gene: TRBJ2-1
D gene: TRBD2
V gene: TRBV5-1
CDR3 DNA: TGCGCCAGCAGCTCACGGACTAGCGGGAGGTCCTCCTACAATGAGCAGTTCTTC
CDR3 protein: CASSSRTSGRSSYNEQFF

clone size: .
J gene: TRBJ1-2
D gene: TRBD1
V gene: TRBV27
CDR3 DNA: TGTGCCAGCAGTATAAACTTGGGACAGGGATTAATCTATGGCTACACCTTC
CDR3 protein: CASSINLGQGLIYGYTF

clone size: few
J gene: TRBJ1-1
D gene: .
V gene: TRBV29-1
CDR3 DNA: TGCAGCGTTGGTTATGGGGGCGTGGGTATGAACACTGAAGCTTTCTTT
CDR3 protein: CSVGYGGVGMNTEAFF

clone size: .
J gene: TRBJ1-3
D gene: TRBD1
V gene: TRBV25-1
CDR3 DNA: TGTGCCAGCAGTCCCGGGACAGGGCCTGGAAACACCATATATTTT
CDR3 protein: CASSPGTGPGNTIYF

clone size: .
J gene: TRBJ2-1
D gene: TRBD2
V gene: TRBV11-2
CDR3 DNA: TGTGCCAGCAGCCGAGGGCTAGCGGGAGGTACCTTCGGGCATGAGCAGTTCTTC
CDR3 protein: CASSRGLAGGTFGHEQFF

clone size: once
J gene: TRBJ2-7
D gene: .
V gene: TRBV28
CDR3 DNA: TGTGCCAGCAGTTTCAACTCCGAGCAGTACTTC
CDR3 protein: CASSFNSEQYF

clone size: .
J gene: TRBJ2-7
D gene: .
V gene: TRBV5-1
CDR3 DNA: TGCGCCAGCAGCTTGGCTTTGGGGGACTCCTACGAGCAGTACTTC
CDR3 protein: CASSLALGDSYEQYF

clone size: .
J gene: TRBJ1-1
D gene: .
V gene: TRBV27
CDR3 DNA: TGTGCCAGCAGCCGTCACAGGGCGTCAGGAGCTTTCTTT
CDR3 protein: CASSRHRASGAFF

clone size: .
J gene: TRBJ2-1
D gene: .
V gene: TRBV4-1
CDR3 DNA: TGCGCCAGCAGCCACAGGGGACCGGGACGTAGCTCCTACAATGAGCAGTTCTTC
CDR3 protein: CASSHRGPGRSSYNEQFF

clone size: .
J gene: TRBJ1-5
D gene: .
V gene: TRBV7-8
CDR3 DNA: TGTGCCAGCAGCTTAGGGTATAGCAATCAGCCCCAGCATTTT
CDR3 protein: CASSLGYSNQPQHF

clone size: .
J gene: TRBJ1-2
D gene: .
V gene: TRBV29-1
CDR3 DNA: TGCAGCGCCGCGGTGGGGTATGGCTACACCTTC
CDR3 protein: CSAAVGYGYTF

clone size: .
J gene: TRBJ2-1
D gene: TRBD1
V gene: TRBV7-8
CDR3 DNA: TGTGCCAGCAGCTCCTGGGACAGTCAAGAGCAGTTCTTC
CDR3 protein: CASSSWDSQEQFF

clone size: .
J gene: TRBJ1-1
D gene: .
V gene: TRBV10-3
CDR3 DNA: TGTGCCATCAGTATACAGGCCATAGCGAACACTGAAGCTTTCTTT
CDR3 protein: CAISIQAIANTEAFF

clone size: .
J gene: TRBJ1-1
D gene: .
V gene: TRBV6-5
CDR3 DNA: TGTGCCAGCAGTTACTACTCCGGGGGGAACACTGAAGCTTTCTTT
CDR3 protein: CASSYYSGGNTEAFF

clone size: .
J gene: TRBJ1-1
D gene: .
V gene: TRBV6-5
CDR3 DNA: TGTGCCAGCAGTGCCTTAGGGACAACAGCTGAAGCTTTCTTT
CDR3 protein: CASSALGTTAEAFF

clone size: .
J gene: TRBJ2-7
D gene: .
V gene: TRBV19
CDR3 DNA: TGTGCCAGTACGGCAGGGGGGGACTCCTACGAGCAGTACTTC
CDR3 protein: CASTAGGDSYEQYF

clone size: .
J gene: TRBJ2-2
D gene: TRBD2
V gene: TRBV2
CDR3 DNA: TGTGCCAGCAGTGGGAGCGGGAGGGTCGGCGGGGAGCTGTTTTTT
CDR3 protein: CASSGSGRVGGELFF

clone size: few
J gene: TRBJ1-3
D gene: .
V gene: TRBV5-1
CDR3 DNA: TGCGCCAGCAGCTTGGAGGGGCCTGGAAACACCATATATTTT
CDR3 protein: CASSLEGPGNTIYF

clone size: .
J gene: TRBJ2-5
D gene: .
V gene: TRBV19
CDR3 DNA: TGTGCCAGTAGTACTACAGGGATGAGTGGGGAGACCCAGTACTTC
CDR3 protein: CASSTTGMSGETQYF

clone size: .
J gene: TRBJ2-7
D gene: TRBD2
V gene: TRBV4-1
CDR3 DNA: TGCGCCAGCAGCCAAGATCGACTAGCGGCCACCTACGAGCAGTACTTC
CDR3 protein: CASSQDRLAATYEQYF

clone size: .
J gene: TRBJ2-1
D gene: .
V gene: TRBV5-6
CDR3 DNA: TGTGCCAGCAGCTTCCCCGGGGTGATCCACAATGAGCAGTTCTTC
CDR3 protein: CASSFPGVIHNEQFF

clone size: .
J gene: TRBJ2-4
D gene: .
V gene: TRBV10-2
CDR3 DNA: TGCGCCAGCAGTGTAAGGGAGAAGGACATTCAGTACTTC
CDR3 protein: CASSVREKDIQYF

clone size: .
J gene: TRBJ2-7
D gene: .
V gene: TRBV6-1
CDR3 DNA: TGTGCCAGTACAGCGAACTCCTACGAGCAGTACTTC
CDR3 protein: CASTANSYEQYF

clone size: .
J gene: TRBJ1-1
D gene: .
V gene: TRBV6-5
CDR3 DNA: TGTGCCAGCAGTTACGACCGGGAAGCTTTCTTT
CDR3 protein: CASSYDREAFF

clone size: .
J gene: TRBJ2-7
D gene: .
V gene: TRBV11-2
CDR3 DNA: TGTGCCAGCAGGGTATGGGGCCGGGGAAGCTCCTACGAGCAGTACTTC
CDR3 protein: CASRVWGRGSSYEQYF

clone size: few
J gene: TRBJ2-2
D gene: .
V gene: TRBV7-9
CDR3 DNA: TGTGCCAGCAGTCAGACCGGGGAGCTGTTTTTT
CDR3 protein: CASSQTGELFF

clone size: .
J gene: TRBJ1-5
D gene: .
V gene: TRBV4-1
CDR3 DNA: TGCGCCAGCAGCCAAAACGCCGGGGGCAATCAGCCCCAGCATTTT
CDR3 protein: CASSQNAGGNQPQHF

clone size: .
J gene: TRBJ1-5
D gene: TRBD1
V gene: TRBV29-1
CDR3 DNA: TGCAGCGTTACTGCAGGGGGCGGCAATCAGCCCCAGCATTTT
CDR3 protein: CSVTAGGGNQPQHF